One T cell receptor beta chain is described in this entry. The sample belongs to a study of control samples from healthy donors and cancer patients. TCRdb's table, derived via immunoSEQ multiplex PCR, lists solely in-frame clones and lacks some. In the table there are tens of thousands of clones, approximately 91% of which are singletons. The clonotype originates from a woman aged 50 to 65 with colorectal cancer. The sequencing input was PBMCs.

The CDR3 reads CSVEGAVLEAFF. In DNA, the CDR3 is TGCAGCGTTGAAGGGGCCGTTCTTGAAGCTTTCTTT. The chain is built from TRBV29-1 and TRBJ1-1; D is ambiguous. V was shortened by 1 base and J by 7 bases, with 10 bases between the two germline ends. Germline V lookup: CDR1 SQVTM, CDR2 ANQGSEA. This CDR3 spans 12 amino acids.